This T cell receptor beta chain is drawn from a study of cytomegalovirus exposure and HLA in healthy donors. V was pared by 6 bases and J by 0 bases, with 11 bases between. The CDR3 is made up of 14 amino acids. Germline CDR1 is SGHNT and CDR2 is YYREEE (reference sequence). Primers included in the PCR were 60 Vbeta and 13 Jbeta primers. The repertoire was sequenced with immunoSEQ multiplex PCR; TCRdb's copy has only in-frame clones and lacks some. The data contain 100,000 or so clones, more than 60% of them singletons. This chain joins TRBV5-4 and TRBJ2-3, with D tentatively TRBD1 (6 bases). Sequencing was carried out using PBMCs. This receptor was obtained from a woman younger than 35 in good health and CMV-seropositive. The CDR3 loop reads CASKGGFSTDTQYF. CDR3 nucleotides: TGTGCCAGCAAAGGGGGATTTAGCACAGATACGCAGTATTTT.